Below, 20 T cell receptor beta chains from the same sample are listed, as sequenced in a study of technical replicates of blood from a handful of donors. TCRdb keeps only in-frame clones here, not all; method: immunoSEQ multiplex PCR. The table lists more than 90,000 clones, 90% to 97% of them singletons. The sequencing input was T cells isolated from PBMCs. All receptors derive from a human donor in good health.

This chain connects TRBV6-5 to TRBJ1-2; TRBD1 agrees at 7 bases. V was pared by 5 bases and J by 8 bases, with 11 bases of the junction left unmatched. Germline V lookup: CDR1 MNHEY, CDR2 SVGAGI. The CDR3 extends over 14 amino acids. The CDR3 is CASSETGFSLGYTF. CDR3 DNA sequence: TGTGCCAGCAGTGAGACAGGGTTTAGTTTAGGCTACACCTTC.

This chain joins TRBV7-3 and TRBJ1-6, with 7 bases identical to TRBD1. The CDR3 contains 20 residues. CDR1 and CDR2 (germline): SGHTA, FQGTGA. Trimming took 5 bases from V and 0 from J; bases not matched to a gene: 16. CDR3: CASSVSGTEPPTSYNSPLHF. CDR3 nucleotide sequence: TGTGCCAGCAGCGTCTCCGGGACAGAGCCTCCTACCTCCTATAATTCACCCCTCCACTTT.

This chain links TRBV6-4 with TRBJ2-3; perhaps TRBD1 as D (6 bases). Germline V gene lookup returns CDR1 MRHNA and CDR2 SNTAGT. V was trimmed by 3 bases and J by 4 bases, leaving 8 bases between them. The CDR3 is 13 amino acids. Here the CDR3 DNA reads TGTGCCAGCAGTGAGGGGGCCGCAGATACGCAGTATTTT. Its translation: CASSEGAADTQYF.

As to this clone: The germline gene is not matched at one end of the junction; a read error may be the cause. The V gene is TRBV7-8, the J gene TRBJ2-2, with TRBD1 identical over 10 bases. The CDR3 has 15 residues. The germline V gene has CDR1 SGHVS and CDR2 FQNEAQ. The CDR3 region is CAGRQGAPNTGELFF. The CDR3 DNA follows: TGTGCCGGCAGACAGGGGGCCCCGAACACCGGGGAGCTGTTTTTT. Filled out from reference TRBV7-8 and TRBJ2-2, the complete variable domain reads GAGVSQSPRYKVAKRGQDVALRCDPISGHVSLFWYQQALGQGPEFLTYFQNEAQLDKSGLPSDRFFAERPEGSVSTLKIQRTQQEDSAVYLCAGRQGAPNTGELFFGEGSRLTVL.

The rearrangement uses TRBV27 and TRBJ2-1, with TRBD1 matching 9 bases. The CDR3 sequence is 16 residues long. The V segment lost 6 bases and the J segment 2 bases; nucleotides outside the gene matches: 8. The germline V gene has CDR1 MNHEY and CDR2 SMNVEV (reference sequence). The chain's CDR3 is CASRSGTGMAYNEQFF. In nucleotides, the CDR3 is TGTGCCAGCAGGTCCGGGACAGGGATGGCCTACAATGAGCAGTTCTTC.

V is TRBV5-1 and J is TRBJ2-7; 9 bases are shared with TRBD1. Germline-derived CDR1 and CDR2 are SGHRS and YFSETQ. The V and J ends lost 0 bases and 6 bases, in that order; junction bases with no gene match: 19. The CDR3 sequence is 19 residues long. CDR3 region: CASSLEDGPTGGAFREQYF. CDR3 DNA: TGCGCCAGCAGCTTGGAGGATGGCCCAACAGGGGGCGCTTTCCGCGAGCAGTACTTC.

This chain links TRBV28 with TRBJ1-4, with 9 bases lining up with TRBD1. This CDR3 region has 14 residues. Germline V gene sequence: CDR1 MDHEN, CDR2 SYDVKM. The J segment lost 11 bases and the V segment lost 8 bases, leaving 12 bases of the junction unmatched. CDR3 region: CASVRDRVLGKLFF. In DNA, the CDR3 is TGTGCCAGCGTCCGGGACAGGGTTCTAGGGAAACTGTTTTTT.

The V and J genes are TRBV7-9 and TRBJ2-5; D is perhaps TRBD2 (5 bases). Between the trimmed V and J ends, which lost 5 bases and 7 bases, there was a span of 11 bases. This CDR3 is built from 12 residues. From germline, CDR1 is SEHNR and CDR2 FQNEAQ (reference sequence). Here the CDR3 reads CASSGPGRTQYF. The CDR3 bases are TGTGCCAGCAGCGGGCCGGGGAGGACCCAGTACTTC.

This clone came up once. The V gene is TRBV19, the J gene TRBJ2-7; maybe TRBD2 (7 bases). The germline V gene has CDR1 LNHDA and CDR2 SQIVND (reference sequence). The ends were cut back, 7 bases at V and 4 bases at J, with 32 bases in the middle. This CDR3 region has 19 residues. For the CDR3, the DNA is TGTGCCAGTACCCTTTCGTCGGGGGGCGCCGCCTCATCTTCTTACGAGCAGTACTTC. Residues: CASTLSSGGAASSSYEQYF.

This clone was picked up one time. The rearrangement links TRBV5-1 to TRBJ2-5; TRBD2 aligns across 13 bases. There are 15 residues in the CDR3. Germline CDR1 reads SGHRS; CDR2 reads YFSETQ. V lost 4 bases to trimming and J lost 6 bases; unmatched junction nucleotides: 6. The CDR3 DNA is TGCGCCAGCAGCCTGGGACTAGCGGGAATACAGACCCAGTACTTC. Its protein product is CASSLGLAGIQTQYF. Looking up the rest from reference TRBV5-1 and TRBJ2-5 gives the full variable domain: KAGVTQTPRYLIKTRGQQVTLSCSPISGHRSVSWYQQTPGQGLQFLFEYFSETQRNKGNFPGRFSGRQFSNSRSEMNVSTLELGDSALYLCASSLGLAGIQTQYFGPGTRLLVL.

CDR3 amino acids: CSVDMTGTGFNYGYTF. In DNA, the CDR3 is TGCAGCGTGGACATGACCGGGACAGGGTTTAACTATGGCTACACCTTC. This chain uses TRBV29-1 with TRBJ1-2, with 9 bases identical to TRBD1. The J segment lost 1 base and the V segment lost 6 bases, leaving 12 bases of the junction unmatched. Looked up from germline, CDR1 is SQVTM and CDR2 is ANQGSEA. The CDR3 covers 16 residues. Complete variable domain (other parts from reference TRBV29-1 and TRBJ1-2): SAVISQKPSRDICQRGTSLTIQCQVDSQVTMMFWYRQQPGQSLTLIATANQGSEATYESGFVIDKFPISRPNLTFSTLTVSNMSPEDSSIYLCSVDMTGTGFNYGYTFGSGTRLTVV.

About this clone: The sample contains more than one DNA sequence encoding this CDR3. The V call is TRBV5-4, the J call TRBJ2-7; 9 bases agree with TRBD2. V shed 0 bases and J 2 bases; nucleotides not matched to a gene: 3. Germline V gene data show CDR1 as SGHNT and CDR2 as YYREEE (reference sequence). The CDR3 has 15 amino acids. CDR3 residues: CASSLGAGGPYEQYF. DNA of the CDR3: TGTGCCAGCAGCTTGGGGGCGGGAGGGCCCTACGAGCAGTACTTC.

The chain's CDR3 is CASSSRRTEANYGYTF. CDR3 nucleotide sequence: TGTGCCAGTAGTTCCCGGCGGACAGAAGCTAACTATGGCTACACCTTC. V usage is TRBV19 and J usage is TRBJ1-2, with D perhaps matching TRBD1 (6 bases). The CDR3 is made up of 16 amino acids. CDR1 is LNHDA, CDR2 SQIVND, per germline (reference sequence). V was cut by 5 bases and J by 0 bases, with 16 bases left in between.

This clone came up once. The CDR3 DNA follows: TGTGCCAGCAGTCTGGGCGCGGGGGCCAACGTCCTGACTTTC. Translated, it gives CASSLGAGANVLTF. V is TRBV7-9 and J is TRBJ2-6; the D is unclear. Germline values: CDR1 SEHNR, CDR2 FQNEAQ (reference sequence). The CDR3 spans 14 residues. V lost 6 bases to trimming and J lost 4 bases, with 10 bases between them.

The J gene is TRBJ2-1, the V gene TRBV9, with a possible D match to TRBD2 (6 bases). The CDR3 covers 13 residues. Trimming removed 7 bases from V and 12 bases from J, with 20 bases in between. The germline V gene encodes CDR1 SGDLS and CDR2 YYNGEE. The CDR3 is CASVPGTGTVQFF. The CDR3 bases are TGTGCCAGCGTCCCCGGGACTGGGACGGTGCAGTTCTTC.

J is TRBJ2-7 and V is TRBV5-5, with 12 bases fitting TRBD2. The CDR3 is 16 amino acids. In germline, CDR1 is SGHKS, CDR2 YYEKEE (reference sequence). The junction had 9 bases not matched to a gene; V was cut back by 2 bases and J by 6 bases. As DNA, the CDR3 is TGTGCCAGCAGCTTTGGGTGGACTAGCGGGACCATCGAGCAGTACTTC. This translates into CASSFGWTSGTIEQYF.

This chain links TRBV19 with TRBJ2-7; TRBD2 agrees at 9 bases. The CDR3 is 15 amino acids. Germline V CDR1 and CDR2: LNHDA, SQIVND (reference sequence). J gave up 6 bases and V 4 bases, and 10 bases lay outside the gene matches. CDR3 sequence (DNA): TGTGCCAGTAGTACCCGCCTAGCGGGAAACGGCGAGCAGTACTTC. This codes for CASSTRLAGNGEQYF.

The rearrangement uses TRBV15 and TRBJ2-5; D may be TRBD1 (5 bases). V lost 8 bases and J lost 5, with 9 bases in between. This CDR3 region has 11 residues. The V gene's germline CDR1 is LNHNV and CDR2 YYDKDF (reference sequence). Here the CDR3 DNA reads TGTGCCACCCAGGGTCGGGAGACCCAGTACTTC. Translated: CATQGRETQYF.

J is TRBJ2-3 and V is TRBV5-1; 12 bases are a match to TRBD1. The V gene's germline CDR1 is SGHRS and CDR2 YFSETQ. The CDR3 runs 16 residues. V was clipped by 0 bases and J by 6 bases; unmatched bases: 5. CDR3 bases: TGCGCCAGCAGCTTGGGTCTGGGACAGGGGGCCGATACGCAGTATTTT. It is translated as CASSLGLGQGADTQYF.

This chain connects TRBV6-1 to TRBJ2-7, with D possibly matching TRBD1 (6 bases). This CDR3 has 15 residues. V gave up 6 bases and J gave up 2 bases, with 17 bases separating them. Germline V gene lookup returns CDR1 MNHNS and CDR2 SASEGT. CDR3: CASRAVGSGAYEQYF. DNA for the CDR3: TGTGCCAGCAGGGCGGTGGGGTCAGGGGCCTACGAGCAGTACTTC.